Included here is one TCR beta chain sequence, with context. What it binds is unknown. These data belong to a study of cytomegalovirus exposure and HLA in healthy donors. Broader study findings: According to a subsequent analysis, TCR clusters from the first cohort were inclined to appear together in the 110 or so validation repertoires.

Here immunoSEQ multiplex PCR was the method, and the copy in TCRdb shows in-frame clones only, minus some. The profile covers roughly 90,000 clones, with 90% to 95% appearing a single time and around 1.2% taken by the ten largest. This CDR3 contains 14 residues. V gave up 7 bases and J gave up 0 bases; unmatched junction bases: 5. Germline-derived CDR1 and CDR2 are MDHEN and SYDVKM. The rearrangement links TRBV28 to TRBJ2-7; the match to TRBD2 covers 8 bases. The receptor was derived from a woman aged 25 to 45 in good health and CMV-seropositive. Sequences were obtained from PBMCs. The CDR3 here is CASTKAGASYEQYF. The CDR3 nucleotides read TGTGCCAGCACCAAAGCGGGGGCCTCCTACGAGCAGTACTTC. The complete variable domain, with remaining parts taken from reference TRBV28 and TRBJ2-7, reads DVKVTQSSRYLVKRTGEKVFLECVQDMDHENMFWYRQDPGLGLRLIYFSYDVKMKEKGDIPEGYSVSREKKERFSLILESASTNQTSMYLCASTKAGASYEQYFGPGTRLTVT.